A selection of T cell receptor beta chains follows, all from one sample in a study of blood T cell repertoires in COVID-19. Assay: immunoSEQ multiplex PCR; the TCRdb copy retains only in-frame clones and omits some. This sample has 140,000 to 150,000 clones, with about three quarters found just once. The sequenced material came from peripheral blood. Receptors originate from a man aged 50-59 years with acute or convalescent COVID-19. Both conserved end residues are part of each CDR3. Fields, in order: D gene, V gene, J gene, clone size, CDR3 DNA, CDR3 protein. A D gene is named only where the DNA matches it firmly. Clone size is shown for a subset of rows, as once, few, many or a class of expanded clone.

>-|TRBV2|TRBJ1-6|-
TGTGCCAGCAGTATTACAGCTGGTAATTCACCCCTCCACTTT
CASSITAGNSPLHF
>-|TRBV6-5|TRBJ2-1|-
TGTGCCAGTGATTCGATAACTGACAATGAGCAGTTCTTC
CASDSITDNEQFF
>TRBD2|TRBV9|TRBJ2-3|-
TGTGCCAGCAGCCTACTTCAAGCGGGGGAAGATACGCAGTATTTT
CASSLLQAGEDTQYF
>TRBD1|TRBV24-1|TRBJ2-3|-
TGTGCCACCAGTGATTCACAGGGGGTAGCGACAGATACGCAGTATTTT
CATSDSQGVATDTQYF
>TRBD1|TRBV18|TRBJ2-4|-
TGTGCCAGCTCAACCGGGACAGGGTATACCCCGGACATTCAGTACTTC
CASSTGTGYTPDIQYF
>TRBD1|TRBV5-6|TRBJ1-4|-
TGTGCCAGCAGCGCCGGGACAGGGTTTGAAAAACTGTTTTTT
CASSAGTGFEKLFF
>-|TRBV30|TRBJ2-7|once
TGTGCCTGGAGTAAGGGGGGGGATGCCTACGAGCAGTACTTC
CAWSKGGDAYEQYF
>-|TRBV5-6|TRBJ2-3|-
TGTGCCAGCAGCACGACAGGCACAGATACGCAGTATTTT
CASSTTGTDTQYF
>-|TRBV6-1|TRBJ1-2|-
TGTGCCAGCAGTGAAAGGCTGGGGGCAGGGGATGGCTACACCTTC
CASSERLGAGDGYTF
>-|TRBV18|TRBJ1-3|-
TGTGCCAGCTCACCCGACTGGACAGTAAACACCATATATTTT
CASSPDWTVNTIYF
>-|TRBV20-1|TRBJ2-5|-
TGCAGTAAAGCGAGACAAGAGACCCAGTACTTC
CSKARQETQYF
>-|TRBV3-1/TRBV3-2|TRBJ2-2|-
TGTGCCAGCAGCCAAGGGGGGGGCGCGAACACCGGGGAGCTGTTTTTT
CASSQGGGANTGELFF
>TRBD1|TRBV7-2|TRBJ2-3|-
TGTGCCAGCAGCTTACCGGGACAGGGCACAGATACGCAGTATTTT
CASSLPGQGTDTQYF
>-|TRBV10-1|TRBJ1-6|few
TGCGCCAGCAACCCCCTGGGGGGGCCAGCCTATAATTCACCCCTCCACTTT
CASNPLGGPAYNSPLHF
>TRBD1|TRBV4-1|TRBJ1-5|-
TGCGCCAGCAGCCACCCGACAGGGACTCAGCCCCAGCATTTT
CASSHPTGTQPQHF
>TRBD1|TRBV5-1|TRBJ1-2|-
TGCGCCAGCAGCCTCGGGATTACAGGGGCCGAGAGGGGCGGCTACACCTTC
CASSLGITGAERGGYTF
>-|TRBV12-5|TRBJ1-6|-
TGTGCTAGTGGTTTGGGCGGCTATAATTCACCCCTCCACTTT
CASGLGGYNSPLHF
>TRBD1|TRBV4-1|TRBJ1-2|-
TGCGCCAGCAGCCAAACGACAGGGTACGGCTACACCTTC
CASSQTTGYGYTF
>TRBD2|TRBV18|TRBJ2-3|-
TGTGCCAGCTCCCAGGGACTAGCGGGAACAGATACGCAGTATTTT
CASSQGLAGTDTQYF
>TRBD2|TRBV4-1|TRBJ2-3|-
TGCGCCAGCAGCCAGGTTCTTCAGCGGGGCCCTAGGACAGATACGCAGTATTTT
CASSQVLQRGPRTDTQYF
>TRBD1|TRBV29-1|TRBJ1-2|-
TGCAGCGTTGAAGACACCACAGGGGGCGGCTATGGCTACACCTTC
CSVEDTTGGGYGYTF
>-|TRBV28|TRBJ1-5|-
TGTGCCAGCAGCCCTGGGTCCGCTCGGTCGGGGATTCAGCCCCAGCATTTT
CASSPGSARSGIQPQHF
>-|TRBV5-1|TRBJ2-1|few
TGCGCCAGCAGCTTATGGGGGGGCACTGAGCAGTTCTTC
CASSLWGGTEQFF
>-|TRBV19|TRBJ1-2|few
TGTGCCAGTAGTATAGATCCCGGGGAGGGAGCTAACTATGGCTACACCTTC
CASSIDPGEGANYGYTF
>-|TRBV12-3/TRBV12-4|TRBJ2-5|-
TGTGCCAGCAGTCCAACTAGAGAAGAGACCCAGTACTTC
CASSPTREETQYF
>TRBD1|TRBV5-1|TRBJ2-7|few
TGCGCCAGCAGAGAACAGGGGGCTAGCTCCTACGAGCAGTACTTC
CASREQGASSYEQYF
>TRBD1|TRBV19|TRBJ1-4|-
TGTGCCAGTAGTACCGACACTTGGACAGGGACAATTGTTACTAATGAAAAACTGTTTTTT
CASSTDTWTGTIVTNEKLFF
>TRBD1|TRBV5-6|TRBJ1-3|-
TGTGCCAGCTCAGACAGGGCTGGAAACACCATATATTTT
CASSDRAGNTIYF
>TRBD1|TRBV18|TRBJ1-2|few
TGTGCCAGCTCACGACAGGGCGACTATGGCTACACCTTC
CASSRQGDYGYTF
>-|TRBV20-1|TRBJ1-2|-
TGCAGTGCTACGTTAAATGGCTACACCTTC
CSATLNGYTF
>-|TRBV4-1|TRBJ1-1|-
TGCGCCAGCAGCCAAGCGAAAGACAGTTCCCCCGAAGCTTTCTTT
CASSQAKDSSPEAFF
>TRBD1|TRBV5-8|TRBJ2-3|-
TGTGCCAGCCCCCACCGGGACAGGGGGACAGATACGCAGTATTTT
CASPHRDRGTDTQYF
>TRBD2|TRBV12-3/TRBV12-4|TRBJ2-4|-
TGTGCCAGCAGTTTAAGGGCGGGGGGGATGGAGTACTTC
CASSLRAGGMEYF
>TRBD1|TRBV7-2|TRBJ1-2|few
TGTGCCAGCAGCTACGGGACAGGGGTGACTGGCTACACCTTC
CASSYGTGVTGYTF
>-|TRBV2|TRBJ1-5|-
TGTGCCAGCAGTGAATTGGCAACCTTTAGCAATCAGCCCCAGCATTTT
CASSELATFSNQPQHF
>-|TRBV29-1|TRBJ1-1|-
TGCAGCGTTGAAGGAGTAGAGAGCATGAACACTGAAGCTTTCTTT
CSVEGVESMNTEAFF
>TRBD1|TRBV7-6|TRBJ2-7|-
TGTGCCAGCAGCTTAGAAGGGACAGCGTCCTACGAGCAGTACTTC
CASSLEGTASYEQYF
>TRBD2|TRBV19|TRBJ2-5|-
TGTGCCAGTAGTATAACTAGCGGGCAAGAGACCCAGTACTTC
CASSITSGQETQYF
>TRBD1|TRBV29-1|TRBJ1-2|few
TGCAGCGTTGATCCGACAGGGAGTAGGTATGGCTACACCTTC
CSVDPTGSRYGYTF
>-|TRBV10-3|TRBJ1-5|-
TGTGCCATCAGTGAGTCAGGCAGGGGCAATCAGCCCCAGCATTTT
CAISESGRGNQPQHF
>TRBD1|TRBV5-1|TRBJ1-2|-
TGCGCCAGCAGCTTGGAGGGACAGGGGGCAGGGTATGGCTACACCTTC
CASSLEGQGAGYGYTF
>TRBD1|TRBV3-1/TRBV3-2|TRBJ1-6|-
TGTGCCAGCAGCCAACGGACAGGGGGAAATTCACCCCTCCACTTT
CASSQRTGGNSPLHF
>TRBD1|TRBV9|TRBJ2-1|-
TGTGCCAGCAGCTTCGGGACAGGGAACTTCGTGGGGAAAGACAATGAGCAGTTCTTC
CASSFGTGNFVGKDNEQFF